The present entry profiles one T cell receptor beta chain with its context. These data are taken from a study of control samples from healthy donors and cancer patients. V gave up 10 bases and J gave up 4 bases; unmatched junction bases: 6. The CDR3 sequence is 13 residues long. The germline gives CDR1 MDHEN, CDR2 SYDVKM. Libraries were prepared by immunoSEQ multiplex PCR; TCRdb keeps only in-frame clonotypes and omits some of them. The sample holds 100,000 to 150,000 clones, more than 85% seen once. Specimen: blood. V gene TRBV28 combines with J gene TRBJ1-2; 10 bases fit TRBD1. This clonotype was sampled from a man between 18 and 35 years old in good health. CDR3 residues: CATRGDRGYGYTF. CDR3 bases: TGTGCCACCCGGGGGGACAGGGGCTATGGCTACACCTTC.